The 19 T cell receptor beta chains below come from one sample, sequenced in a study of blood T cell repertoires in COVID-19. Produced via immunoSEQ multiplex PCR; TCRdb's table is partial and in-frame only. The data contain about 240,000 clones, about 88% of them singletons. Specimen: peripheral blood. The origin of the receptors is a woman aged 70-85 years with active or convalescent COVID-19.

The chain has TRBV6-4 and TRBJ1-1; 11 positions match TRBD1. The V gene end was trimmed by 6 bases and the J gene end by 8 bases; junction bases not matched to a gene: 5. Germline V lookup: CDR1 MRHNA, CDR2 SNTAGT. This CDR3 is built from 13 residues. CDR3: CASRGQGAGEAFF. The CDR3 nucleotides are TGTGCCAGCAGAGGACAGGGGGCTGGAGAAGCTTTCTTT.

The rearrangement links TRBV6-5 to TRBJ2-1, with D tentatively TRBD2 (6 bases). Trimming shortened V by 7 bases and J by 9 bases, and 13 bases separated the two germline ends. The CDR3 has 12 residues. Germline assignment: CDR1 MNHEY and CDR2 SVGAGI. The CDR3 region is CASIATAGEQFF. For the CDR3, the DNA is TGTGCCAGCATAGCCACAGCGGGTGAGCAGTTCTTC.

This clone was seen a single time. The chain combines TRBV5-4 with TRBJ1-3, with a possible D match to TRBD1 (6 bases). Germline CDR1 reads SGHNT; CDR2 reads YYREEE (reference sequence). V shed 0 bases and J shed 7 bases, with 17 bases lying between them. The CDR3 consists of 16 residues. The CDR3 DNA sequence: TGTGCCAGCAGCTTGGCCATGAGGGGCCAGGGGAACACCATATATTTT. Its translation: CASSLAMRGQGNTIYF.

The chain is built from TRBV3-1 (or the pseudogene TRBV3-2) and TRBJ2-2, with 9 bases lining up with TRBD2. The germline gives CDR1 LGHDT, CDR2 YNNKEL (reference sequence). The V and J ends lost 7 bases and 3 bases, in that order; junction bases with no gene match: 6. This CDR3 has 15 residues. The CDR3 protein is CASTLAGDHTGELFF. CDR3 in DNA: TGTGCCAGCACCTTAGCGGGGGACCACACCGGGGAGCTGTTTTTT.

The chain employs TRBV2 and TRBJ1-5; TRBD1 matches 9 bases. The CDR3 runs 18 residues. V trimming: 6 bases; J trimming: 0 bases; junction bases outside the gene matches: 12. The V gene's germline CDR1 is SNHLY and CDR2 FYNNEI. The CDR3, as DNA: TGTGCCAGCAGCCCGGGACAGGGTTCCCAGTATAGCAATCAGCCCCAGCATTTT. As protein: CASSPGQGSQYSNQPQHF.

This chain links TRBV5-1 with TRBJ1-4; 11 positions match TRBD1. The J call may be incorrect, as the DNA end agrees better with TRBJ2-2. CDR1 SGHRS and CDR2 YFSETQ come from the germline V gene. The CDR3 is made up of 15 amino acids. The DNA of the CDR3 is TGCGCCAGCAGCCCGGCTCGGACAGGGGGCCGGGAGCTGTTTTTT. It is translated as CASSPARTGGRELFF.

The CDR3 region is CASSQAGQGVGSPLHF. The CDR3 DNA sequence: TGTGCCAGCAGCCAAGCGGGACAGGGGGTCGGGTCACCCCTCCACTTT. This chain connects TRBV4-2 to TRBJ1-6; 11 bases are a match to TRBD1. CDR3 length: 16 amino acids. CDR1 is LGHNA and CDR2 is YNFKEQ in the germline V gene. Trimming at V came to 1 base and at J to 10 bases, leaving 6 bases not matched to a gene.

This chain connects TRBV12-5 to TRBJ2-3; TRBD1 might be the D (6 bases). V shed 10 bases and J shed 0 bases, with 14 bases lying between them. The CDR3 runs 14 residues. Germline V gene lookup returns CDR1 LGHNT and CDR2 FRNRAP. CDR3 in DNA: TGTGCTACCGCCCCAGGGGCTAGCACAGATACGCAGTATTTT. Its translation: CATAPGASTDTQYF.

DNA for the CDR3: TGCAGCGTTGGGGTGGGGGCCAATCAGCCCCAGCATTTT. It specifies CSVGVGANQPQHF. V usage is TRBV29-1 and J usage is TRBJ1-5; perhaps TRBD1 as D (6 bases). The CDR3 length is 13 residues. The germline V gene encodes CDR1 SQVTM and CDR2 ANQGSEA. Trimming removed 4 bases from V and 3 bases from J, with 10 bases in between.

The rearrangement uses TRBV6-2 or TRBV6-3 and TRBJ1-2; TRBD1 matches at 8 bases. This CDR3 has 14 amino acids. Germline-derived CDR1 and CDR2 are MNHEY and SVGEGT. V gave up 2 bases and J gave up 5 bases; unmatched junction bases: 4. CDR3: CASSYQGQAYGYTF. The CDR3 DNA reads as TGTGCCAGCAGTTACCAGGGACAGGCGTATGGCTACACCTTC.

The gene calls are TRBV7-6 and TRBJ2-7; 7 bases match TRBD2. The CDR3 is made up of 16 amino acids. The J segment lost 2 bases and the V segment lost 3 bases, leaving 10 bases of the junction unmatched. CDR1 and CDR2 from the germline V gene are SGHVS and FNYEAQ. The DNA of the CDR3 is TGTGCCAGCAGCTTGAGGGGTGCGGGGGTTACCTACGAGCAGTACTTC. Translation gives CASSLRGAGVTYEQYF.

V gene TRBV4-3 combines with J gene TRBJ1-4, with D perhaps TRBD1 (6 bases). Germline V gene data show CDR1 as LGHNA and CDR2 as YSLEER. V was pared by 0 bases and J by 4 bases, with 18 bases between. CDR3 length equals 18 residues. CDR3 region: CASSQDIPSWTVNEKLFF. For the CDR3, the DNA is TGCGCCAGCAGCCAAGATATCCCCTCGTGGACAGTTAATGAAAAACTGTTTTTT.

The chain links TRBV6-5 to TRBJ2-3; perhaps TRBD2 as D (6 bases). CDR1 and CDR2 from the germline V gene are MNHEY and SVGAGI. With 5 bases removed from V and 2 bases from J, the gap between germline ends came to 11 bases. This CDR3 is built from 14 residues. CDR3 residues: CASSLLAPTDTQYF. As DNA, the CDR3 is TGTGCCAGCAGTCTGCTAGCGCCCACAGATACGCAGTATTTT.

V is TRBV2 and J is TRBJ1-2; weak D call: TRBD1 (6 bases). Germline assignment: CDR1 SNHLY and CDR2 FYNNEI. This CDR3 spans 16 amino acids. Trimming stripped 4 bases from V and 4 bases from J, with 19 bases between. The CDR3 sequence: CASSVYRTDSVYGYTF. Written as DNA, the CDR3 is TGTGCCAGCAGTGTCTACCGTACGGACAGCGTCTATGGCTACACCTTC.

Turning to this clone: The same CDR3 arises from other DNA sequences in this sample as well. This chain joins TRBV15 and TRBJ1-2, with D hard to call. V shed 6 bases and J shed 1 base, with 6 bases lying between them. Germline V CDR1 and CDR2: LNHNV, YYDKDF (reference sequence). The CDR3 contains 12 residues. The CDR3 coding sequence is TGTGCCACCAGTCGGGATAACTATGGCTACACCTTC. It encodes CATSRDNYGYTF.

J is TRBJ1-2 and V is TRBV20-1; D is ambiguous. V shed 7 bases and J shed 10 bases, with 10 bases lying between them. Germline V gene lookup returns CDR1 DFQATT and CDR2 SNEGSKA (reference sequence). The CDR3 is 9 residues long. DNA for the CDR3: TGCAGTGGGGCTGTCGACTACACCTTC. Translating it yields CSGAVDYTF.

V is TRBV19 and J is TRBJ1-3, with 7 nucleotides matching TRBD1. V trimming: 9 bases; J trimming: 0 bases; junction bases outside the gene matches: 11. CDR3 length equals 16 residues. Germline V CDR1 and CDR2: LNHDA, SQIVND (reference sequence). CDR3 sequence reads: CASLGQAPISGNTIYF. The CDR3 DNA reads as TGTGCCAGCCTCGGACAGGCCCCTATCTCTGGAAACACCATATATTTT. The whole variable domain, filled in from reference TRBV19 and TRBJ1-3, reads DGGITQSPKYLFRKEGQNVTLSCEQNLNHDAMYWYRQDPGQGLRLIYYSQIVNDFQKGDIAEGYSVSREKKESFPLTVTSAQKNPTAFYLCASLGQAPISGNTIYFGEGSWLTVV.

The rearrangement uses TRBV11-2 and TRBJ1-5; 9 positions match TRBD1. The CDR3 runs to 16 residues. Looked up from germline, CDR1 is SGHAT and CDR2 is FQNNGV. The trim removed 4 bases at V and 6 bases at J, leaving 10 bases unmatched. Here the CDR3 reads CASSSSGQGHRQPQHF. In nucleotides, the CDR3 is TGTGCCAGCAGCTCGTCGGGACAGGGACACCGTCAGCCCCAGCATTTT.

This clone was seen only once. The rearrangement links TRBV7-9 to TRBJ1-4, with TRBD1 identical over 9 bases. The CDR3 spans 17 residues. J lost 7 bases, V lost 4 bases, and 13 bases had no gene match. Germline CDR1 reads SEHNR; CDR2 reads FQNEAQ (reference sequence). CDR3 region: CASSSTGQGGSTEKLFF. The CDR3 nucleotides are TGTGCCAGCAGCTCGACGGGACAGGGAGGATCCACTGAAAAACTGTTTTTT.